A single sample is the source of the 30 T cell receptor beta chains below, sequenced in a study of blood T cell repertoires in COVID-19 (dated by TCRdb to the early 2020s). The library was built by means of the immunoSEQ multiplex PCR assay. Not all clones reach the TCRdb copy of this immuneACCESS table, which keeps in-frame sequences only. Checked studies attribute under half of the gap to unresolved V genes and leave the rest unexplained. The sample data list 200,000 to 250,000 clones, and more than 75% of these were observed just once. The ten largest clonotypes hold 7% to 7.5% of the sample. Sequenced sample: PBMCs or T cells enriched from blood (not recorded which). The receptors derive from a young man in a cohort exposed to, infected with or recovered from COVID-19 (not recorded which).

The genes are TRBV28 and TRBJ2-6; tentatively, D is TRBD1 (6 bases). Trimming removed 5 bases at V and 0 bases at J, with 20 bases between. CDR3 length: 19 amino acids. Per germline, CDR1 MDHEN and CDR2 SYDVKM. Here the CDR3 reads CASSPLLDSVNSGANVLTF. CDR3 bases: TGTGCCAGCAGTCCCCTGTTGGACAGTGTAAACTCTGGGGCCAACGTCCTGACTTTC.

V is TRBV9 and J is TRBJ1-3; TRBD1 aligns across 10 bases. This CDR3 has 15 amino acids. The V segment lost 4 bases and the J segment 2 bases; nucleotides outside the gene matches: 3. Germline CDR1 and CDR2: SGDLS and YYNGEE. The DNA for the CDR3 is TGTGCCAGCAGCCTAGGACAGGGGGCTGGAAACACCATATATTTT. Its protein is CASSLGQGAGNTIYF.

V is TRBV7-6 and J is TRBJ1-3; the D is unclear. Between the trimmed V and J ends, which lost 0 bases and 0 bases, there was a span of 9 bases. Germline V lookup: CDR1 SGHVS, CDR2 FNYEAQ. This CDR3 region has 16 residues. In nucleotides, the CDR3 is TGTGCCAGCAGCTTAGCGACGGGGTTCTCTGGAAACACCATATATTTT. It codes for CASSLATGFSGNTIYF.

The chain carries TRBV28 and TRBJ1-4, with 9 nucleotides matching TRBD1. Germline trimming cut 2 bases from V and 10 bases from J; bases unmatched to any gene: 8. Looked up from germline, CDR1 is MDHEN and CDR2 is SYDVKM. The length of the CDR3 is 15 residues. The CDR3 here is CASSLEGTGYRKLFF. CDR3 nucleotides: TGTGCCAGCAGTTTAGAAGGGACAGGGTACCGAAAACTGTTTTTT.

This chain joins TRBV28 and TRBJ2-5; unclear D gene. This CDR3 comprises 12 residues. Germline lookup yields CDR1 MDHEN and CDR2 SYDVKM. Trimming left V 1 base short and J 5 bases short, with 5 bases between. The CDR3 nucleotides read TGTGCCAGCAGTTTATTTCTGGAGACCCAGTACTTC. Its translation is CASSLFLETQYF.

The V gene is TRBV7-2, the J gene TRBJ2-5; the match to TRBD1 covers 8 bases. The CDR3 consists of 14 residues. Germline CDR1 and CDR2: SGHTA and FQGNSA. V shed 3 bases and J 2 bases; nucleotides not matched to a gene: 2. This CDR3 is CASSLTGAQETQYF. CDR3 nucleotide sequence: TGTGCCAGCAGCTTGACAGGGGCGCAAGAGACCCAGTACTTC.

The rearrangement links TRBV12-3 or TRBV12-4 to TRBJ1-2, with TRBD1 as a possible D gene (6 bases). CDR3 length: 13 residues. V shed 7 bases and J shed 8 bases, with 17 bases lying between them. The CDR3 protein is CASTLRRGNGYTF. DNA for the CDR3: TGTGCCAGCACCCTAAGAAGGGGGAACGGCTACACCTTC.

The V gene is TRBV2, the J gene TRBJ1-2; 7 bases match TRBD1. Trimming cost V 3 bases and J 8 bases; bases outside gene matches: 15. The CDR3 consists of 16 residues. In germline, CDR1 is SNHLY, CDR2 FYNNEI. This chain's CDR3 is CASSEFKTGKVRGYTF. CDR3 DNA sequence: TGTGCCAGCAGTGAGTTTAAGACAGGGAAGGTCCGCGGCTACACCTTC.

The chain carries TRBV27 and TRBJ2-7, with a weak D call TRBD1 (6 bases). The length of the CDR3 is 16 residues. V shed 5 bases and J shed 3 bases, with 20 bases lying between them. Germline loops: CDR1 MNHEY, CDR2 SMNVEV (reference sequence). CDR3 sequence reads: CASSPRTGTSYYEQYF. The CDR3 DNA is TGTGCCAGCAGTCCGCGAACAGGGACCTCATACTACGAGCAGTACTTC.

The chain is built from TRBV28 and TRBJ1-5, with 10 bases lining up with TRBD1. CDR1 is MDHEN and CDR2 is SYDVKM in the germline V gene. The CDR3 spans 15 residues. V shed 4 bases and J 5 bases; nucleotides not matched to a gene: 5. The chain's CDR3 is CASSSTGQGYQPQHF. CDR3 DNA: TGTGCCAGCAGTTCCACGGGACAGGGGTATCAGCCCCAGCATTTT.

The V and J genes are TRBV28 and TRBJ2-1; TRBD2 agrees at 12 bases. The CDR3 consists of 15 residues. Germline values: CDR1 MDHEN, CDR2 SYDVKM. J lost 8 bases, V lost 3 bases, and 5 bases had no gene match. The CDR3 protein is CASSLPTSGSDEQFF. CDR3 nucleotide sequence: TGTGCCAGCAGTTTGCCGACTAGCGGGAGCGATGAGCAGTTCTTC. Using reference TRBV28 and TRBJ2-1 for the parts outside the CDR3, the full variable domain is DVKVTQSSRYLVKRTGEKVFLECVQDMDHENMFWYRQDPGLGLRLIYFSYDVKMKEKGDIPEGYSVSREKKERFSLILESASTNQTSMYLCASSLPTSGSDEQFFGPGTRLTVL.

This chain links TRBV7-3 with TRBJ1-5; perhaps TRBD1 as D (6 bases). V was shortened by 4 bases and J by 4 bases, with 14 bases between the two germline ends. The CDR3 covers 15 residues. The germline V gene has CDR1 SGHTA and CDR2 FQGTGA. CDR3 sequence (DNA): TGTGCCAGCAGCTCGAATGGACAGCAGAATCAGCCCCAGCATTTT. It yields the protein CASSSNGQQNQPQHF.

This rearrangement joins TRBV7-2 to TRBJ1-1; D is uncertain. There are 14 residues in the CDR3. Between the trimmed V and J ends, which lost 3 bases and 0 bases, there was a span of 8 bases. CDR1 is SGHTA and CDR2 is FQGNSA in the germline V gene. The CDR3 bases are TGTGCCAGCAGCTTTAGAACCTTGAACACTGAAGCTTTCTTT. It encodes CASSFRTLNTEAFF.

The CDR3 sequence is CASSLSDRVNQPQHF. The CDR3 DNA follows: TGTGCCAGCAGCTTATCGGACAGGGTGAATCAGCCCCAGCATTTT. The chain couples TRBV7-2 to TRBJ1-5, with 8 bases aligning to TRBD1. The V gene's germline CDR1 is SGHTA and CDR2 FQGNSA. This CDR3 region has 15 residues. Trimming cost V 2 bases and J 4 bases; bases outside gene matches: 4. Looking up the rest from reference TRBV7-2 and TRBJ1-5 gives the full variable domain: GAGVSQSPSNKVTEKGKDVELRCDPISGHTALYWYRQSLGQGLEFLIYFQGNSAPDKSGLPSDRFSAERTGGSVSTLTIQRTQQEDSAVYLCASSLSDRVNQPQHFGDGTRLSIL.

The J gene is TRBJ1-4, the V gene TRBV28; perhaps TRBD1 as D (5 bases). V shed 7 bases and J shed 9 bases, with 18 bases lying between them. The CDR3 runs to 14 residues. Germline CDR1 reads MDHEN; CDR2 reads SYDVKM. In nucleotides, the CDR3 is TGTGCCAGCACTGAAAAGGGGTATGAGAAAAAACTGTTTTTT. It encodes CASTEKGYEKKLFF.

The CDR3 spells CASTGTYWRLFF. CDR3 sequence (DNA): TGCGCCAGCACTGGGACTTACTGGAGACTGTTCTTC. The chain uses TRBV5-1 and TRBJ2-1; a possible D gene is TRBD2 (6 bases). V was clipped by 6 bases and J by 15 bases, with 19 bases between them. The CDR3 is 12 residues long. From germline, CDR1 is SGHRS and CDR2 YFSETQ. Drawing the rest from reference TRBV5-1 and TRBJ2-1, the complete variable domain is KAGVTQTPRYLIKTRGQQVTLSCSPISGHRSVSWYQQTPGQGLQFLFEYFSETQRNKGNFPGRFSGRQFSNSRSEMNVSTLELGDSALYLCASTGTYWRLFFGPGTRLTVL.

The chain recombines TRBV4-2 with TRBJ2-3, with 8 nucleotides matching TRBD1. The CDR3 covers 16 residues. CDR1 LGHNA and CDR2 YNFKEQ come from the germline V gene. V lost 0 bases, J lost 0 bases, and 2 bases stayed unmatched. The CDR3 reads CASSQETGGSTDTQYF. CDR3 sequence (DNA): TGTGCCAGCAGCCAAGAAACAGGGGGGAGCACAGATACGCAGTATTTT.

This rearrangement joins TRBV7-6 to TRBJ1-1; a possible D gene is TRBD1 (6 bases). CDR3 length equals 16 residues. Germline CDR1 reads SGHVS; CDR2 reads FNYEAQ. Between the trimmed V and J ends, which lost 1 base and 1 base, there was a span of 13 bases. The CDR3 spells CASSLETGLRNTEAFF. CDR3 DNA: TGTGCCAGCAGCTTAGAGACAGGCCTTCGGAACACTGAAGCTTTCTTT.

V is TRBV4-2 and J is TRBJ1-3, with D tentatively TRBD1 (5 bases). Between the trimmed V and J ends, which lost 0 bases and 0 bases, there was a span of 15 bases. Germline lookup yields CDR1 LGHNA and CDR2 YNFKEQ. This CDR3 is 18 amino acids long. CDR3 sequence reads: CASSQDLAGPDSGNTIYF. Written as DNA, the CDR3 is TGTGCCAGCAGCCAAGATTTGGCAGGGCCCGACTCTGGAAACACCATATATTTT.

The V and J genes are TRBV15 and TRBJ1-6; a weak D match, TRBD1 (6 bases). The V gene's germline CDR1 is LNHNV and CDR2 YYDKDF (reference sequence). The CDR3 extends over 16 amino acids. V gave up 5 bases and J gave up 0 bases, with 11 bases separating them. As DNA, the CDR3 is TGTGCCACCAGCCCAGGGGCTAGCTCCTATAATTCACCCCTCCACTTT. It encodes CATSPGASSYNSPLHF. The full variable domain, completed using reference TRBV15 and TRBJ1-6, is DAMVIQNPRYQVTQFGKPVTLSCSQTLNHNVMYWYQQKSSQAPKLLFHYYDKDFNNEADTPDNFQSRRPNTSFCFLDIRSPGLGDTAMYLCATSPGASSYNSPLHFGNGTRLTVT.

V and J are TRBV19 and TRBJ2-7; no firm D call. Trimming stripped 4 bases from V and 4 bases from J, with 17 bases between. The V gene's germline CDR1 is LNHDA and CDR2 SQIVND (reference sequence). The CDR3 is made up of 15 amino acids. The CDR3 is CASSTSLGVRYEQYF. The CDR3 bases are TGTGCCAGTAGTACCTCCCTAGGAGTTCGGTACGAGCAGTACTTC.

This rearrangement joins TRBV13 to TRBJ2-7, with 10 bases that match TRBD2. The V and J ends lost 1 base and 4 bases, in that order; junction bases with no gene match: 10. Germline V lookup: CDR1 PRHDT, CDR2 FYEKMQ (reference sequence). The CDR3 covers 17 residues. The CDR3 DNA is TGTGCCAGCAGCTTAGTAAAGCGGGAGGGCCTAGAGTACGAGCAGTACTTC. Translating it yields CASSLVKREGLEYEQYF. The entire variable domain, with the rest obtained from reference TRBV13 and TRBJ2-7, is as follows: AAGVIQSPRHLIKEKRETATLKCYPIPRHDTVYWYQQGPGQDPQFLISFYEKMQSDKGSIPDRFSAQQFSDYHSELNMSSLELGDSALYFCASSLVKREGLEYEQYFGPGTRLTVT.

The chain couples TRBV5-1 to TRBJ2-7; D unclear. CDR1 SGHRS and CDR2 YFSETQ come from the germline V gene. V shed 4 bases and J shed 3 bases, with 11 bases lying between them. CDR3 size: 13 residues. The CDR3 loop reads CASSRDPIYEQYF. The CDR3 nucleotides are TGCGCCAGCAGCCGCGATCCAATCTACGAGCAGTACTTC.

This sequence joins TRBV18 and TRBJ1-1; TRBD1 aligns across 10 bases. Trimming removed 3 bases from V and 0 bases from J; junction bases left unmatched: 4. The germline V gene has CDR1 KGHSH and CDR2 LQKENI. The CDR3 consists of 16 residues. CDR3 residues: CASSPGQGVLNTEAFF. The CDR3 DNA is TGTGCCAGCTCACCCGGACAGGGGGTGTTGAACACTGAAGCTTTCTTT.

The rearrangement links TRBV24-1 to TRBJ2-5; 10 nucleotides agree with TRBD2. Germline values: CDR1 KGHDR, CDR2 SFDVKD. The CDR3 covers 17 residues. Trimming at V came to 6 bases and at J to 4 bases, leaving 13 bases not matched to a gene. The CDR3 DNA sequence: TGTGCCACCAGTCTAGCGGGAGTAGGGCCGAAGGGAGAGACCCAGTACTTC. It specifies CATSLAGVGPKGETQYF.

V is TRBV15 and J is TRBJ2-7, with 7 bases that match TRBD2. Germline V lookup: CDR1 LNHNV, CDR2 YYDKDF (reference sequence). The V and J ends lost 5 bases and 1 base, in that order; junction bases with no gene match: 5. This CDR3 is built from 14 residues. The CDR3 loop reads CATSGRTSSYEQYF. The CDR3 nucleotides are TGTGCCACCAGCGGTCGGACTAGTTCCTACGAGCAGTACTTC.

The chain joins TRBV28 to TRBJ1-5, with TRBD1 as a possible D gene (5 bases). Germline CDR1 MDHEN, CDR2 SYDVKM. V was shortened by 1 base and J by 7 bases, with 11 bases between the two germline ends. The CDR3 spans 14 residues. Here the CDR3 reads CASSLSQWGQPQHF. The CDR3, as DNA: TGTGCCAGCAGTTTATCCCAGTGGGGCCAGCCCCAGCATTTT.

This chain uses TRBV27 with TRBJ1-1, with 7 bases that match TRBD1. The germline V gene has CDR1 MNHEY and CDR2 SMNVEV (reference sequence). The CDR3 extends over 14 amino acids. Losses at the gene ends were 2 bases for V and 4 bases for J; bases not matched to a gene: 4. The CDR3 spells CASSLGGGITEAFF. In DNA form, the CDR3 reads TGTGCCAGCAGTTTAGGAGGGGGCATCACTGAAGCTTTCTTT.

The gene calls are TRBV15 and TRBJ2-1; 12 nucleotides align to TRBD2. The V segment lost 3 bases and the J segment 0 bases; nucleotides outside the gene matches: 9. Looked up from germline, CDR1 is LNHNV and CDR2 is YYDKDF (reference sequence). This CDR3 contains 19 residues. DNA of the CDR3: TGTGCCACCAGCAGGACCGGGACTAGCGGGCGTAGCTCCTACAATGAGCAGTTCTTC. It is translated as CATSRTGTSGRSSYNEQFF.

The chain joins TRBV28 to TRBJ1-3, with 8 bases that match TRBD1. The CDR3 is 15 amino acids. V lost 7 bases to trimming and J lost 8 bases; unmatched junction nucleotides: 13. CDR1 is MDHEN and CDR2 is SYDVKM in the germline V gene. The CDR3 DNA reads as TGTGCCAGCACTTGGGACAGGCAAAATGTCGACACCATATATTTT. Translated: CASTWDRQNVDTIYF.